The T cell receptor beta chain described here comes from a study of human T cells and chemical hapten exposure. Study-wide results and limits: Patch test score rose with PT1 expanded TCR count, significant at thresholds 8, 16 and 32, not 4. Donors in the study had alopecia, meaning their immune response may differ from healthy people's.

As to time point: patch test 3, about 24 weeks after DPC sensitization. Described treatment: therapeutic diphenylcyclopropenone sensitization with weekly scalp DPC. The germline gives CDR1 DFQATT, CDR2 SNEGSKA (reference sequence). V shed 3 bases and J 9 bases; nucleotides not matched to a gene: 8. The CDR3 is made up of 14 amino acids. TCRdb redid the calling of the RACE reads with MiXCR, one entry per CDR3 protein. Of 70,000 to 90,000 distinct CDR3 sequences in the sample, 10% to 14% were seen once. This clonotype has just a few counts. No antigen is known for it. The chain recombines TRBV20-1 with TRBJ2-1, with TRBD2 matching over 10 bases. This sequence was found in a woman aged 45-59 years with alopecia areata. Some clones in this sample may be carry-over from other donors' samples. The sample here was whole blood, taken in connection with sensitization to the hapten diphenylcyclopropenone (DPC). CDR3 DNA: TGCAGTGCTAGGAGCGGGAGGGCCGATATTGAGCAGTTCTTC. It codes for CSARSGRADIEQFF.